Each of the 10 T cell receptor beta chains below was sequenced from the same sample in a study of blood T cell repertoires in COVID-19. This table comes from immunoSEQ multiplex PCR, and its TCRdb copy is limited to in-frame clones, with some not included. The sample comprises about 240,000 clones, roughly four fifths of which are singletons, and roughly 2% rests with the top ten. Sequences were obtained from peripheral blood. The receptors here all came from a man aged 25-45 years who had recovered from COVID-19.

This chain uses TRBV11-2 with TRBJ1-1, with D tentatively TRBD1 (5 bases). The CDR3 runs to 13 residues. The germline CDR1 and CDR2 sequences are SGHAT and FQNNGV. Trimming removed 4 bases at V and 1 base at J, with 7 bases between. For the CDR3, the DNA is TGTGCCAGCAGCTCGCAGGGGAACACTGAAGCTTTCTTT. This gives the protein CASSSQGNTEAFF.

This chain links TRBV10-1 with TRBJ2-1; 10 bases map to TRBD1. V shed 5 bases and J 6 bases; nucleotides not matched to a gene: 4. Germline CDR1 is WNHNN and CDR2 is SYGVQD (reference sequence). This CDR3 region has 14 residues. CDR3 DNA: TGCGCCAGCAGTCCCGGGACAGGGGTCAATGAGCAGTTCTTC. This encodes CASSPGTGVNEQFF.

The chain links TRBV19 to TRBJ2-2; TRBD1 aligns across 11 bases. V gave up 3 bases and J gave up 7 bases; unmatched junction bases: 13. The CDR3 has 18 amino acids. The germline V gene has CDR1 LNHDA and CDR2 SQIVND (reference sequence). The CDR3 DNA reads as TGTGCCAGTAGTATCTTGGGACAGGGGGGCGCGTGGATCGGGGAGCTGTTTTTT. Translating gives CASSILGQGGAWIGELFF.

The J gene is TRBJ2-7, the V gene TRBV4-2; the D is unclear. The germline CDR1 and CDR2 sequences are LGHNA and YNFKEQ. Trimming left V 5 bases short and J 2 bases short, with 13 bases between. The CDR3 contains 14 residues. In DNA, the CDR3 is TGTGCCAGCAGCGCCTACAGTCGTGCCTACGAGCAGTACTTC. Residues: CASSAYSRAYEQYF.

This sequence joins TRBV28 and TRBJ1-2; D perhaps matches TRBD1 (6 bases). CDR3 size: 13 residues. V was cut by 7 bases and J by 8 bases, with 17 bases left in between. CDR1 and CDR2 (germline): MDHEN, SYDVKM. The CDR3 nucleotides read TGTGCCAGCATCCCCGGGGACATGATGGGCTACACCTTC. This translates into CASIPGDMMGYTF.

V gene TRBV5-1 combines with J gene TRBJ2-2, with D perhaps TRBD2 (5 bases). Germline CDR1 is SGHRS and CDR2 is YFSETQ. The ends were cut back, 0 bases at V and 1 base at J, with 10 bases in the middle. This CDR3 spans 16 amino acids. The CDR3 DNA reads as TGCGCCAGCAGCTTGGTGCTAGCCAAGAACACCGGGGAGCTGTTTTTT. It encodes CASSLVLAKNTGELFF.

J is TRBJ1-5 and V is TRBV7-2; TRBD1 matches at 10 bases. The junction had 7 bases not matched to a gene; V was cut back by 7 bases and J by 7 bases. Germline V gives CDR1 SGHTA, CDR2 FQGNSA. This CDR3 has 14 residues. CDR3: CASTGGDRGQPQHF. The CDR3 nucleotides read TGTGCCAGCACCGGGGGGGACAGGGGCCAGCCCCAGCATTTT.

The V call is TRBV7-9, the J call TRBJ2-7, with D maybe TRBD1 (6 bases). Germline V gives CDR1 SEHNR, CDR2 FQNEAQ (reference sequence). The germline V and J ends were trimmed by 5 bases and 6 bases, with 14 bases remaining between them. CDR3 size: 13 residues. The chain's CDR3 is CASSPGTLGEQYV. The CDR3 coding sequence is TGTGCCAGCAGCCCCGGGACACTAGGCGAGCAGTACGTC.

This clone came up a few times. V is TRBV7-9 and J is TRBJ1-2; 8 positions agree with TRBD1. V was pared by 5 bases and J by 7 bases, with 12 bases of the junction left unmatched. The CDR3 runs 15 residues. Germline CDR1 and CDR2: SEHNR and FQNEAQ (reference sequence). Here the CDR3 reads CASSIQGAGASGYTF. CDR3 sequence (DNA): TGTGCCAGCAGCATCCAGGGGGCCGGGGCGTCTGGCTACACCTTC.

This clone was observed once. V usage is TRBV5-1 and J usage is TRBJ1-1; TRBD1 matches 8 bases. Per germline, CDR1 SGHRS and CDR2 YFSETQ. Trimming cost V 0 bases and J 4 bases; bases outside gene matches: 8. There are 16 residues in the CDR3. For the CDR3, the DNA is TGCGCCAGCAGCTTGGCCGGACAGGGTTGGGGCACTGAAGCTTTCTTT. Protein product: CASSLAGQGWGTEAFF.